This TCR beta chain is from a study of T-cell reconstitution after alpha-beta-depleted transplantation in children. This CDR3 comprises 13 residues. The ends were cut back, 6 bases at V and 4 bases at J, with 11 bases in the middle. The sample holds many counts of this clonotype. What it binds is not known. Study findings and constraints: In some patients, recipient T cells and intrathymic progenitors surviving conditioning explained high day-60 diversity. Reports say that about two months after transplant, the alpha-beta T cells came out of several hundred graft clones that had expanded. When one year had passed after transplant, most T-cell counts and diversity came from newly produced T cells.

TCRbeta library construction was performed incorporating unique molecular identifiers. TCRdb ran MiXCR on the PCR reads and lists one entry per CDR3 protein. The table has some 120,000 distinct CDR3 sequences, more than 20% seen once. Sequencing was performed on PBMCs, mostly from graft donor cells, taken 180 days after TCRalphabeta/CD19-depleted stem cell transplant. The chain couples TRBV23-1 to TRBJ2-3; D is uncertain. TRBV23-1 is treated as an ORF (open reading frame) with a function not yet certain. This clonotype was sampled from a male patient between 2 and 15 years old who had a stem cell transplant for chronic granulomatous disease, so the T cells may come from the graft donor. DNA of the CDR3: TGCGCCAGCAGCCACCCCGGGTCAGATACGCAGTATTTT. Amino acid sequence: CASSHPGSDTQYF.